This TCR beta chain appears in the sequencing data of a study of cytomegalovirus exposure and HLA in healthy donors. Points from the study as a whole: Segments of the TCR beta V type were, in most cases, productive about 87% or about 30% of the time in an earlier analysis. The presence/absence work took it that sequencing depth was about the same across donors.

A note on this clone: Its antigen is undetermined.

This PCR relied on a set of 60 Vbeta primers and 13 Jbeta primers. The table came from immunoSEQ multiplex PCR; TCRdb's copy has only in-frame clones and leaves some out. The data hold 200,000 to 250,000 clones, with around 80% observed a single time. Trimming took 4 bases from V and 2 from J, leaving 12 bases between them. The CDR3 is 14 amino acids. CDR1 and CDR2 (germline): SQVTM, ANQGSEA. The specimen was PBMCs. The clonotype was recovered from a woman aged 40 to 49 in good health and CMV-seronegative. This sequence joins TRBV29-1 and TRBJ1-5; perhaps TRBD1 as D (5 bases). The CDR3 DNA reads as TGCAGCGTTGGTATAGGGGCGGGCAATCAGCCCCAGCATTTT. Residues: CSVGIGAGNQPQHF.